This T cell receptor beta chain was documented in a study of cytomegalovirus exposure and HLA in healthy donors. At the level of the study: The use of the same platform for the approximately 130 validation repertoires and the approximately 670 first-cohort repertoires was reported by a later analysis. Points from the study as a whole: Within the 130 or so validation repertoires, first-cohort TCR clusters tended to co-occur, according to a later analysis.

TCRdb's copy holds only in-frame clones and misses some; the assay was immunoSEQ multiplex PCR. The repertoire holds under 250,000 clones, with approximately 87% as singletons. Germline lookup yields CDR1 SGHTA and CDR2 FQGTGA. The CDR3 is 14 residues long. V lost 8 bases and J lost 3, with 17 bases in between. A word on this clone: The antigen is unknown.

The donors formed part of the roughly 110-subject validation cohort, distinct from the approximately 670-subject first cohort. The genes are TRBV7-3 and TRBJ2-7; D tentatively reads TRBD1 or TRBD2 (5 bases each). The source of this sequence is a woman aged 18-35 years in good health and CMV-seronegative. Sequencing was done on a sample of PBMCs. CDR3 loop: CASSPFPGSYEQYF. CDR3 DNA: TGTGCCAGCTCTCCCTTTCCAGGGAGCTACGAGCAGTACTTC.